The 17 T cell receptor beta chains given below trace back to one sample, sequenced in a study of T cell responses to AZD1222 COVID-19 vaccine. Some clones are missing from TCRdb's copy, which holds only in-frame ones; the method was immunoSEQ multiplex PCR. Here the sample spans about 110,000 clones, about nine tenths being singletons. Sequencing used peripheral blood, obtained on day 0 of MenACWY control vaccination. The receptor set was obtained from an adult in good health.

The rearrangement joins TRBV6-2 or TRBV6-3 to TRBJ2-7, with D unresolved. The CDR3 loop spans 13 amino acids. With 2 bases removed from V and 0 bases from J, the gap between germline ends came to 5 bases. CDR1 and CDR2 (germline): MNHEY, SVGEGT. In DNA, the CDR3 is TGTGCCAGCAGTTACACGATCTCCTACGAGCAGTACTTC. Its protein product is CASSYTISYEQYF.

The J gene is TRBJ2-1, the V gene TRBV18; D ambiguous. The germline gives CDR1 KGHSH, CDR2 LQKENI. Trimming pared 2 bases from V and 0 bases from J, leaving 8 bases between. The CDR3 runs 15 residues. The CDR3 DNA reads TGTGCCAGCTCACCAAGTTCGGGCTCCTACAATGAGCAGTTCTTC. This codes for CASSPSSGSYNEQFF. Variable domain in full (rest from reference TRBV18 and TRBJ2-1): NAGVMQNPRHLVRRRGQEARLRCSPMKGHSHVYWYRQLPEEGLKFMVYLQKENIIDESGMPKERFSAEFPKEGPSILRIQQVVRGDSAAYFCASSPSSGSYNEQFFGPGTRLTVL.

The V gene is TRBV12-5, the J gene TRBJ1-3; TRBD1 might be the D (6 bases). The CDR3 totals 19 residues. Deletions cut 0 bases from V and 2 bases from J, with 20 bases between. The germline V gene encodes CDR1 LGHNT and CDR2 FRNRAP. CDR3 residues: CASGLVRSGADITGNTIYF. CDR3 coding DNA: TGTGCTAGTGGTTTGGTACGGTCAGGGGCGGATATAACTGGAAACACCATATATTTT.

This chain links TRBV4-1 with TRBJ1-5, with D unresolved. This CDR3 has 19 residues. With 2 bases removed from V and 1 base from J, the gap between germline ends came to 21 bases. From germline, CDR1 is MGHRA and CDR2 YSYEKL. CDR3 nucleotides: TGCGCCAGCAGCCAATTCAGGCAAGTCGGGATTTTAAGCAATCAGCCCCAGCATTTT. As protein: CASSQFRQVGILSNQPQHF.

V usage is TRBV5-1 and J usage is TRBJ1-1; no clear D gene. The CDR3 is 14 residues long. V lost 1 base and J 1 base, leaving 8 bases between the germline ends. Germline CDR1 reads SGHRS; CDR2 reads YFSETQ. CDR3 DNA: TGCGCCAGCAGCTTGCGGTCGGCGAACACTGAAGCTTTCTTT. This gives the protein CASSLRSANTEAFF.

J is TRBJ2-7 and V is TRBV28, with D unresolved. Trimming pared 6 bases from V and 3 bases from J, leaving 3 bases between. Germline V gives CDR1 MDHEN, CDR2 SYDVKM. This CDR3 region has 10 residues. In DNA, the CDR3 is TGTGCCAGCAGGGTCTACGAGCAGTACTTC. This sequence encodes CASRVYEQYF. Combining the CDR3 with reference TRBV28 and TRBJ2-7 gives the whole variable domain DVKVTQSSRYLVKRTGEKVFLECVQDMDHENMFWYRQDPGLGLRLIYFSYDVKMKEKGDIPEGYSVSREKKERFSLILESASTNQTSMYLCASRVYEQYFGPGTRLTVT.

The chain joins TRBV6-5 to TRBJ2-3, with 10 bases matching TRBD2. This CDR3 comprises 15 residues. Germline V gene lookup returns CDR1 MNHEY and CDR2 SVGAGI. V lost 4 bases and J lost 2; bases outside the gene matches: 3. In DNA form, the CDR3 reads TGTGCCAGCAGTTCCAGCGGGGGGGCCACAGATACGCAGTATTTT. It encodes CASSSSGGATDTQYF.

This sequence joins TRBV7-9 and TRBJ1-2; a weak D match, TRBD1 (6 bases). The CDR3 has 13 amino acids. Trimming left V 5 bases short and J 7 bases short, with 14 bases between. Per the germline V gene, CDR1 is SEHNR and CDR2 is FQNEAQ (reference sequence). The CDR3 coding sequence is TGTGCCAGCAGCAGAGGGGGGGCTGGTGGCTACACCTTC. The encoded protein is CASSRGGAGGYTF.

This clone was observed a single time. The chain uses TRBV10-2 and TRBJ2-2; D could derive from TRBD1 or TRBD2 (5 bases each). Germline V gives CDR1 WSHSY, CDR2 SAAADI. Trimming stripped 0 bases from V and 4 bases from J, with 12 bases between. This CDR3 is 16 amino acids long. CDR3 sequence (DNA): TGCGCCAGCAGTGAGTCGGGACCCTTGGGCACCGGGGAGCTGTTTTTT. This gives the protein CASSESGPLGTGELFF.

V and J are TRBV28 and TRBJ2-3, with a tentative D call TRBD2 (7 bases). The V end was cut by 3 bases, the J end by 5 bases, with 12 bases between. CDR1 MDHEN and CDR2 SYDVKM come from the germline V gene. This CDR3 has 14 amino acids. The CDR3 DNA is TGTGCCAGCAGTTTGCGGGGGCGTCAAGATACGCAGTATTTT. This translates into CASSLRGRQDTQYF.

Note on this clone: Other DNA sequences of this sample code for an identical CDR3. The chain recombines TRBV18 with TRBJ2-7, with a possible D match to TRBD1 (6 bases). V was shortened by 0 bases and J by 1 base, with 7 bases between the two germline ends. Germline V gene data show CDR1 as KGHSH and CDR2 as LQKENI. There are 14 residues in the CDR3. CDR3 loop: CASSPPGGSYEQYF. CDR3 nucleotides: TGTGCCAGCTCACCACCAGGGGGATCCTACGAGCAGTACTTC.

The CDR3 region has the DNA TGTGCCAGCAGTATTAGTGTGACCGGGGAGCTGTTTTTT. Residues: CASSISVTGELFF. This chain uses TRBV28 with TRBJ2-2; D ambiguous. Germline V gene data show CDR1 as MDHEN and CDR2 as SYDVKM. CDR3 size: 13 residues. V shed 5 bases and J shed 5 bases, with 9 bases lying between them.

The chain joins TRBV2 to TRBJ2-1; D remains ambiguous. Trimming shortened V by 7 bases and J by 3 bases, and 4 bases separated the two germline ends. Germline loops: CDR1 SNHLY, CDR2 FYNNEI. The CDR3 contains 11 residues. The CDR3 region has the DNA TGTGCCAGCACTAACTACAATGAGCAGTTCTTC. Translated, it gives CASTNYNEQFF.

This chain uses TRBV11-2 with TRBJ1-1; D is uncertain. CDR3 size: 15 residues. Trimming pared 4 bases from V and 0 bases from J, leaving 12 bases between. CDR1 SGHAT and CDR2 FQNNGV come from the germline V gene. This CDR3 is CASSYRWEMNTEAFF. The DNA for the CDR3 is TGTGCCAGCAGCTACCGATGGGAAATGAACACTGAAGCTTTCTTT.

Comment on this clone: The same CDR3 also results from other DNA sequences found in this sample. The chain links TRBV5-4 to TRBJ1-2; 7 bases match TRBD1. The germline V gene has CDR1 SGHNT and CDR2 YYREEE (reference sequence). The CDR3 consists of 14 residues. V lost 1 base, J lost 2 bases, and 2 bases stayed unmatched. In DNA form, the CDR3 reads TGTGCCAGCAGCTTGCAGGGGGTAAACTATGGCTACACCTTC. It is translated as CASSLQGVNYGYTF.

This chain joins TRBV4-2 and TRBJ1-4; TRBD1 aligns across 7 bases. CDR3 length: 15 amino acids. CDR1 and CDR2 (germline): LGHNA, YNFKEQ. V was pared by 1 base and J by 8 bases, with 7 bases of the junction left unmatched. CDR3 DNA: TGTGCCAGCAGCCAAGGGGACAGAAGAGACGAAAAACTGTTTTTT. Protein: CASSQGDRRDEKLFF.

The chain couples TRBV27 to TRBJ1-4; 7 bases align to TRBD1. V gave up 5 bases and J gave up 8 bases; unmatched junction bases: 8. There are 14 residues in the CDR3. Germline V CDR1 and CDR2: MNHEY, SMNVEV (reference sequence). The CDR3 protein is CASSIRGMGEKLFF. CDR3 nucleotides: TGTGCCAGCAGTATCAGGGGGATGGGAGAAAAACTGTTTTTT.